This T cell receptor (beta chain) was retrieved from a study of shared clonotypes between healthy human individuals. Original analysis: ImmunoSEQ sequences covered only the junction and lacked quality scores; filtering therefore differed. Assay: immunoSEQ multiplex PCR; the TCRdb copy retains only in-frame clones and omits some. The V and J calls and clone size are taken from that table; D and trimming were inferred from the DNA. The sample has roughly 2,000,000 clones; around 93% are singletons. Naive-designated CD8 cells lacked CD45RO, were positively enriched for CCR7, and omitted terminally differentiated effector memory CD45RA+ cells. V was clipped by 1 base and J by 3 bases, with 6 bases between them. In germline, CDR1 is LGHNA, CDR2 YSLEER. This CDR3 has 13 amino acids. As to this clone: Its antigen remains unidentified.

Findings of the study overall: The represented genetic and exposure-history diversity was limited by the small number of donors. Clonotype sharing among donors likely depends on sequencing depth.

The source of this sequence is a man aged 18 to 30 in good health. Some clones in this sample may be carry-over from other donors' samples. J is TRBJ1-1 and V is TRBV4-3; unclear D gene. Sequencing was done on a sample of naive CD8+ T cells from PBMCs. CDR3 sequence (DNA): TGCGCCAGCAGCCAAGGGATTCACACTGAAGCTTTCTTT. Its translation: CASSQGIHTEAFF.